This TCR beta chain was recovered during a study of blood T cell repertoires in COVID-19. Overall study context: Sites in the United States, Italy and Spain provided acute and convalescent COVID-19 samples. In each case, the material was cDNA or gDNA derived from T cells, B-cell-depleted T cells, or PBMCs.

Per the original data handling: Reference gene primer amplification gave nucleated cell count estimates. Clones were sequenced by immunoSEQ multiplex PCR, and TCRdb holds only the in-frame ones, with some missing. V and J calls and clone size come straight from that table; D and trimming were deduced from the DNA. Of 130,000 to 150,000 clones in the sample, around 90% were seen once. Per the germline V gene, CDR1 is SGHRS and CDR2 is YFSETQ. This CDR3 is 12 amino acids long. J gave up 8 bases and V 3 bases, and 3 bases lay outside the gene matches. This clonotype originated in a man aged 65 to 79 with acute or convalescent COVID-19. The rearrangement links TRBV5-1 to TRBJ1-2; TRBD1 matches 8 bases. Sequencing was performed on peripheral blood. The CDR3 protein is CASSYGTGGYTF. The DNA of the CDR3 is TGCGCCAGCAGCTATGGGACAGGAGGCTACACCTTC.